This T cell receptor beta chain was identified in a study of blood T cell repertoires in COVID-19. Study-level background: The study drew acute and convalescent COVID-19 samples from the United States, Italy and Spain. T cells, B-cell-depleted T cells, or PBMCs supplied cDNA or gDNA.

As processed by the authors: How many nucleated cells were present was estimated from reference gene primer amplification. Method: immunoSEQ multiplex PCR; TCRdb's copy keeps in-frame clones and lacks some. V and J calls and clone size are copied from that table; D and trimming were computed from the DNA. The table shows hundreds of thousands of clones, with approximately 82% occurring only once. The CDR3 contains 14 residues. Germline V gene lookup returns CDR1 SGHTS and CDR2 YDEGEE. V lost 1 base to trimming and J lost 1 base, with 6 bases between them. This receptor was taken from a woman of 80 years or more with acute or convalescent COVID-19. The source material was peripheral blood. The gene calls are TRBV5-8 and TRBJ1-5; maybe TRBD1 (5 bases). The CDR3 sequence: CASSLSGSNQPQHF. In DNA, the CDR3 is TGTGCCAGCAGCTTGTCAGGGAGCAATCAGCCCCAGCATTTT.